This T cell receptor (beta chain) was captured in a study of cytomegalovirus exposure and HLA in healthy donors. The overall study: A data release that came early held approximately 85 million unique TCRs from HLA-typed donors.

60 Vbeta and 13 Jbeta primers were used in PCR. Original data processing: A later analysis tallied about 80 million unique TCR beta chains, about 11 million of them shared. Data came from immunoSEQ multiplex PCR; TCRdb stores just in-frame clones and leaves some out. V, J and clone size were drawn from that table, and D and trimming were deduced from the DNA. The sample consists of under 150,000 clones, about 80% of them appearing once. Sampled while nominally healthy, donors likely had unrecorded immune exposures. The receptor's source is a woman in her forties or fifties in good health and CMV-seronegative. Sequenced sample: PBMCs.

The CDR3 nucleotides are TGTGCCAGCAGTTCATACAGGGTATCCTACGAGCAGTACTTC. Amino acid sequence: CASSSYRVSYEQYF. The chain is built from TRBV27 and TRBJ2-7, with TRBD1 as a possible D gene (6 bases). Trimming took off 4 bases at V and 1 base at J, with 11 bases between the two ends. The V gene's germline CDR1 is MNHEY and CDR2 SMNVEV (reference sequence). The CDR3 runs 14 residues.